The entry below gives a single T cell receptor beta chain sequence along with its context. Its antigen is not identified. This entry is derived from a study of CD8 T cells in ankylosing spondylitis. Whole-study results and caveats: Researchers reportedly found disease-linked clones significantly enriched in matched ankylosing spondylitis synovial fluid. Blood from ankylosing spondylitis patients appeared to carry a characteristic roughly eight-variant TCR beta motif. Those disease-linked clones were CD8+; they were also relatively rare in peripheral blood. Several of the motif variants were reported before in synovial fluid and blood from reactive arthritis.

CDR3 size: 14 residues. Germline lookup yields CDR1 SGHRS and CDR2 YFSETQ. The V gene lost 4 bases and the J gene lost 5 bases, with 13 bases spanning the gap. Libraries for TCR beta were made by quantitative 5'-RACE with molecular barcodes. One entry per CDR3 protein results from TCRdb running MiXCR on the 5' RACE reads. The sample consists of about 450,000 distinct CDR3 sequences, 25% to 30% of them appearing once. The clonotype comes from a male donor with ankylosing spondylitis. This chain connects TRBV5-1 to TRBJ2-1; the D call may be TRBD1 or TRBD2 (5 bases each). Sequenced: blood, either unsorted or a sorted T cell fraction (not recorded which). CDR3 amino acids: CASSPRDQNNEQFF. CDR3 nucleotide sequence: TGCGCCAGCAGCCCCCGGGACCAAAACAATGAGCAGTTCTTC.